The text below deals with one TCR beta chain. This specimen comes from a study of blood T cell repertoires in COVID-19. At the level of the study: PBMCs, B-cell-depleted T cells, or T cells provided the cDNA or gDNA that made up the material.

There are 14 residues in the CDR3. V lost 7 bases to trimming and J lost 0 bases, with 12 bases between them. Germline CDR1 and CDR2: MDHEN and SYDVKM. TCRdb keeps only in-frame clones here, not all; method: immunoSEQ multiplex PCR. The sample has a few hundred thousand clones, over 75% seen once. The chain joins TRBV28 to TRBJ1-2, with D perhaps TRBD1 (6 bases). The sequence derives from a woman between 25 and 40 years old who had recovered from COVID-19. The sample taken for sequencing was PBMCs or T cells enriched from blood (not recorded which). CDR3 nucleotides: TGTGCCAGCACCCAGGGGAGGGCTAACTATGGCTACACCTTC. It yields the protein CASTQGRANYGYTF.